The 8 T cell receptor beta chains listed next were all sequenced from one sample in a study of long-term antiretroviral therapy in people with HIV. Survey level was the resolution at which the v3.0 immunoSEQ assay ran. The protocol was immunoSEQ multiplex PCR, while the TCRdb copy is restricted to in-frame clones and leaves out a portion. Among fewer than 35,000 clones listed, approximately 85% were seen once. The starting material was unsorted PBMCs, obtained about 3.3 years after starting antiretroviral therapy. The receptors come from a man aged 18 to 35 with HIV.

J is TRBJ2-3 and V is TRBV6-1; perhaps D is TRBD1 or TRBD2 (5 bases each). Germline CDR1 is MNHNS and CDR2 is SASEGT. This CDR3 comprises 14 residues. Trimming shortened V by 8 bases and J by 5 bases, and 17 bases separated the two germline ends. The CDR3 bases are TGTGCCAGCGCGCCCTCGAGGGGCCTAGATACGCAGTATTTT. It codes for CASAPSRGLDTQYF.

The V call is TRBV27, the J call TRBJ2-7; tentatively, D is TRBD2 (6 bases). This CDR3 spans 10 amino acids. Trimming cost V 10 bases and J 3 bases, with 7 bases left between them. The germline gives CDR1 MNHEY, CDR2 SMNVEV (reference sequence). For the CDR3, the DNA is TGTGCCACGGGGGACTACGAGCAGTACTTC. This sequence encodes CATGDYEQYF.

The chain combines TRBV29-1 with TRBJ1-2; 8 bases align to TRBD1. V shed 4 bases and J 7 bases; nucleotides not matched to a gene: 8. The V gene's germline CDR1 is SQVTM and CDR2 ANQGSEA. The CDR3 is 13 residues long. The CDR3 region is CSVVRQGAGGYTF. DNA of the CDR3: TGCAGCGTTGTTCGCCAGGGGGCTGGTGGCTACACCTTC.

This chain uses TRBV9 with TRBJ1-1; 7 bases agree with TRBD1. After removal of 3 bases from V and 0 bases from J, the junction contained 2 bases not matched to a gene. CDR3 length: 14 residues. Germline CDR1 is SGDLS and CDR2 is YYNGEE. Here the CDR3 reads CASSAGGVNTEAFF. As DNA, the CDR3 is TGTGCCAGCAGCGCAGGGGGGGTGAACACTGAAGCTTTCTTT.

There are a few counts of this clone. The chain is built from TRBV19 and TRBJ1-1, with 9 positions matching TRBD1. The CDR3 length is 14 residues. Trimming removed 8 bases from V and 7 bases from J; junction bases left unmatched: 11. Germline assignment: CDR1 LNHDA and CDR2 SQIVND (reference sequence). The DNA for the CDR3 is TGTGCCAGTCTCGGGACAGGGACAACCCTTGAAGCTTTCTTT. This sequence encodes CASLGTGTTLEAFF.

This chain uses TRBV5-1 with TRBJ1-5; no clear D. V lost 0 bases and J lost 3, with 10 bases in between. The CDR3 is 15 residues long. In germline, CDR1 is SGHRS, CDR2 YFSETQ. In DNA form, the CDR3 reads TGCGCCAGCAGCTTGGTGCCAGAATCCAATCAGCCCCAGCATTTT. Translated, it gives CASSLVPESNQPQHF.

This clone has only one observation. This rearrangement joins TRBV27 to TRBJ2-1, with 10 nucleotides matching TRBD1. Germline assignment: CDR1 MNHEY and CDR2 SMNVEV (reference sequence). CDR3 length equals 16 residues. The junction had 5 bases not matched to a gene; V was cut back by 2 bases and J by 4 bases. DNA for the CDR3: TGTGCCAGCAGTTTAGTGGGACAGGGGATATACAATGAGCAGTTCTTC. It specifies CASSLVGQGIYNEQFF.

The chain joins TRBV10-3 to TRBJ1-1; D is unresolved. Deletions cut 10 bases from V and 1 base from J, with 13 bases between. This CDR3 has 13 residues. Per the germline V gene, CDR1 is ENHRY and CDR2 is SYGVKD. CDR3 region: CASSITTNTEAFF. CDR3 nucleotide sequence: TGTGCCAGCAGCATAACCACGAACACTGAAGCTTTCTTT.